A selection of T cell receptor beta chains follows, all from one sample in a study of T cells in Graves' hyperthyroidism and ophthalmopathy. TCRdb independently ran MiXCR on the multiplex PCR reads; one entry per CDR3 protein. The profile shows about 840,000 distinct CDR3 sequences, 38% of them singletons. The sequencing input was blood. These receptors were collected from a man between 18 and 35 years old with Graves' hyperthyroidism. The CDR3 runs from the conserved cysteine through the conserved F or W. The order of the fields is V gene, J gene, D gene, clone size, CDR3 protein, CDR3 DNA. D genes are given only for firm matches. Clone size is stated in some rows and not others, as once, few, many or a class when expanded.

TRBV29-1	TRBJ2-7	TRBD1	NA	CSVEGQGKEQYF	TGCAGCGTAGAAGGACAGGGCAAAGAGCAGTACTTC
TRBV24-1	TRBJ1-5	TRBD1	many	CATSDSGTGDPSGQPQHF	TGTGCCACCAGTGACTCCGGGACAGGGGACCCGTCAGGGCAGCCCCAGCATTTT
TRBV6-6	TRBJ1-1	NA	NA	CASRTRGTEAFF	TGTGCCAGCAGGACCCGAGGCACTGAAGCTTTCTTT
TRBV20-1	TRBJ2-7	NA	NA	CSARTTGGGGEQYF	TGCAGTGCTAGAACGACAGGAGGGGGGGGCGAGCAGTACTTC
TRBV5-1	TRBJ1-2	NA	few	CASSLVGRVTYGYTF	TGCGCCAGCAGCTTGGTGGGCAGGGTGACCTATGGCTACACCTTC
TRBV2	TRBJ2-2	TRBD2	NA	CASSEWGGAGELFF	TGTGCCAGCAGTGAATGGGGAGGGGCCGGGGAGCTGTTTTTT
TRBV5-1	TRBJ1-1	TRBD1	many	CASSHGTGNTEAFF	TGCGCCAGCAGCCACGGGACAGGGAACACTGAAGCTTTCTTT
TRBV4-1	TRBJ1-1	TRBD1	few	CASSRLTGYGEAFF	TGCGCCAGCAGCCGCTTGACAGGGTATGGTGAAGCTTTCTTT
TRBV6-5	TRBJ2-7	TRBD1	NA	CASSYGQGNVYEQYF	TGTGCCAGCAGTTACGGACAGGGGAATGTGTACGAGCAGTACTTC
TRBV15	TRBJ1-1	NA	NA	CATSRIGGWSTEAFF	TGTGCCACCAGCAGGATAGGGGGTTGGAGCACTGAAGCTTTCTTT
TRBV5-1	TRBJ2-6	NA	NA	CASSSQLGGSGANVLTF	TGCGCCAGCAGCTCCCAATTAGGGGGCTCTGGGGCCAACGTCCTGACTTTC
TRBV20-1	TRBJ2-7	TRBD1	NA	CSARGERTGFSEQYF	TGCAGTGCTAGGGGGGAAAGGACAGGGTTCAGCGAGCAGTACTTC
TRBV7-2	TRBJ1-5	TRBD1	NA	CASSLVFTGGQPQHF	TGTGCCAGCAGCTTAGTTTTTACAGGGGGACAGCCCCAGCATTTT
TRBV7-9	TRBJ2-6	NA	NA	CASSRGTANVLTF	TGTGCCAGCAGCCGAGGGACAGCCAACGTCCTGACTTTC
TRBV7-9	TRBJ1-1	TRBD1	many	CATGGQGGVEAFF	TGTGCCACCGGAGGACAGGGAGGAGTTGAAGCTTTCTTT
TRBV20-1	TRBJ2-2	TRBD1	few	CSANRGETGELFF	TGCAGTGCAAACAGGGGGGAAACCGGGGAGCTGTTTTTT
TRBV29-1	TRBJ1-4	NA	many	CSVGGRGEKLFF	TGCAGCGTTGGGGGACGCGGGGAAAAACTGTTTTTT
TRBV7-6	TRBJ1-3	NA	many	CASSLDGARRNTIYF	TGTGCCAGCAGCTTAGATGGGGCGCGGAGAAACACCATATATTTT
TRBV15	TRBJ2-6	NA	many	CATSLRPGTGANVLTF	TGTGCCACCAGCCTCCGTCCAGGGACCGGGGCCAACGTCCTGACTTTC
TRBV10-3	TRBJ1-5	TRBD1	NA	CATGTGDDTQPQHF	TGTGCCACCGGGACAGGGGATGACACTCAGCCCCAGCATTTT
TRBV7-9	TRBJ2-5	NA	many	CASSPPLEGTQYF	TGTGCCAGCAGCCCACCCCTGGAGGGGACCCAGTACTTC
TRBV9	TRBJ2-7	TRBD2	few	CASSVSFPSGYEQYF	TGTGCCAGCAGCGTAAGTTTCCCTAGCGGGTACGAGCAGTACTTC
TRBV6-1	TRBJ2-5	NA	few	CASSEGSGTQETQYF	TGTGCCAGCAGTGAAGGTAGTGGTACCCAAGAGACCCAGTACTTC
TRBV20-1	TRBJ2-7	NA	few	CSARSTGTIHEQYF	TGCAGTGCTAGAAGTACCGGGACAATCCACGAGCAGTACTTC
TRBV20-1	TRBJ2-6	TRBD1	once	CSASGTGTNPGANVLTF	TGCAGTGCTTCCGGGACAGGGACTAACCCTGGGGCCAACGTCCTGACTTTC
TRBV19	TRBJ1-1	TRBD1	many	CASSPTGMVEAFF	TGTGCCAGTAGCCCGACAGGGATGGTTGAAGCTTTCTTT
TRBV29-1	TRBJ2-5	TRBD1	many	CSVEAGTGEGTQYF	TGCAGCGTTGAGGCAGGGACAGGGGAGGGGACCCAGTACTTC
TRBV10-3	TRBJ1-2	TRBD1	NA	CASSRTGGADGYTF	TGTGCCAGCAGTCGCACAGGGGGCGCCGATGGCTACACCTTC
TRBV2	TRBJ1-2	NA	many	CATQGQDYGYTF	TGTGCCACGCAGGGGCAGGACTATGGCTACACCTTC
TRBV6-6	TRBJ1-1	NA	NA	CASSYTGLPNTEAFF	TGTGCCAGCAGTTACACGGGACTCCCGAACACTGAAGCTTTCTTT
TRBV7-2	TRBJ1-4	TRBD1	NA	CASSHTGAGGEKLFF	TGCGCCAGCAGCCACACAGGGGCGGGCGGTGAAAAACTGTTTTTT
TRBV11-2	TRBJ1-5	NA	many	CASSLALSGSQHF	TGTGCCAGCAGCTTAGCCCTATCGGGGTCCCAGCATTTT
TRBV7-3	TRBJ1-1	NA	once	CASSRRVDTEAFF	TGTGCCAGCAGTCGTCGGGTAGACACTGAAGCTTTCTTT
TRBV12-3/TRBV12-4	TRBJ1-5	TRBD1	many	CASSYRGQGDQPQHF	TGTGCCAGCAGTTACCGCGGACAGGGCGATCAGCCCCAGCATTTT
TRBV6-5	TRBJ2-5	TRBD2	NA	CASRDGRGTQYF	TGTGCCAGCAGAGATGGGAGGGGGACCCAGTACTTC
TRBV29-1	TRBJ1-1	NA	NA	CSLGTLNTEAFF	TGCAGCTTAGGGACCCTGAACACTGAAGCTTTCTTT
TRBV9	TRBJ2-5	TRBD1	once	CASRRAGGSETQYF	TGTGCCAGCAGAAGGGCAGGGGGTTCGGAGACCCAGTACTTC
TRBV12-3/TRBV12-4	TRBJ1-5	TRBD1	many	CASRGGQNNQPQHF	TGTGCCAGCAGGGGGGGACAGAACAATCAGCCCCAGCATTTT
TRBV6-1	TRBJ1-5	NA	NA	CATWFSNQPQHF	TGTGCCACCTGGTTTAGCAATCAGCCCCAGCATTTT
TRBV6-5	TRBJ2-7	TRBD2	NA	CASSYPRGASGRADDEQYF	TGTGCCAGCAGTTACCCTCGAGGGGCTAGCGGGAGGGCGGACGACGAGCAGTACTTC
TRBV29-1	TRBJ1-1	TRBD1	once	CSVGQGGDAFF	TGCAGCGTTGGACAGGGAGGGGACGCTTTCTTT
TRBV11-2	TRBJ2-7	TRBD2	NA	CASSGGSGMYEQYF	TGTGCCAGCAGCGGCGGTAGCGGGATGTACGAGCAGTACTTC
TRBV25-1	TRBJ2-2	TRBD1	many	CASSADRGKIGELFF	TGTGCCAGCAGCGCAGACAGGGGAAAGATCGGGGAGCTGTTTTTT
TRBV7-9	TRBJ1-1	TRBD1	NA	CASSFQGAWDTEAFF	TGTGCCAGCAGCTTCCAGGGGGCGTGGGACACTGAAGCTTTCTTT
TRBV2	TRBJ2-7	TRBD1	NA	CASSLRDRDHEQYF	TGTGCCAGCAGCCTCCGGGACAGGGACCACGAGCAGTACTTC
TRBV7-6	TRBJ1-3	NA	few	CASSLEASYSGNTIYF	TGTGCCAGCAGCTTAGAGGCCAGCTACTCTGGAAACACCATATATTTT
TRBV5-1	TRBJ1-1	NA	many	CASSPPQGTEAFF	TGCGCCAGCAGCCCGCCGCAGGGCACTGAAGCTTTCTTT
TRBV9	TRBJ2-2	TRBD1	NA	CASSPGQGLFF	TGTGCCAGCAGCCCGGGACAGGGGCTGTTTTTT
TRBV29-1	TRBJ1-1	TRBD1	NA	CSVQGEGTEAFF	TGCAGCGTTCAGGGGGAGGGCACTGAAGCTTTCTTT
TRBV7-2	TRBJ2-2	TRBD1	NA	CASSLGQGLFTGELFF	TGTGCCAGCAGCTTAGGACAGGGTCTTTTCACCGGGGAGCTGTTTTTT
TRBV19	TRBJ1-5	NA	many	CASSIMLSNQPQHF	TGTGCCAGTAGTATAATGCTTAGCAATCAGCCCCAGCATTTT